This TCR beta chain was captured in a study of human T cells and chemical hapten exposure. Overall study context: Researchers reported sensitizing an approximately 2 cm by approximately 2 cm upper inner arm skin site with 2% DPC. DPC (0.01%) was patch tested on the upper back and read at 6 days. Findings and caveats of the study: Large CDR3 similarity clusters arose significantly more often from expanded TCRs than from controls.

Time point defined: patch test 2, 6 weeks after DPC sensitization. Treatment here: therapeutic diphenylcyclopropenone sensitization with weekly scalp DPC. Germline lookup yields CDR1 SGDLS and CDR2 YYNGEE. The CDR3 is 16 residues long. Trimming shortened V by 4 bases and J by 0 bases, and 14 bases separated the two germline ends. Comment on this clonotype: The antigen is unknown.

TCRdb redid the calling of the RACE reads with MiXCR, one entry per CDR3 protein. The data contain about 400,000 distinct CDR3 sequences, around 6% of them singletons. This sample comprised whole blood, obtained in connection with sensitization to the hapten diphenylcyclopropenone (DPC). The rearrangement uses TRBV9 and TRBJ1-3; D remains unclear. This receptor was taken from a woman aged 18-35 years with alopecia areata. Some clones in this sample may be carry-over from other donors' samples. CDR3 sequence (DNA): TGTGCCAGCAGCCCACGCCCAACCTACTCTGGAAACACCATATATTTT. It encodes CASSPRPTYSGNTIYF.